The present T cell receptor (beta chain) was sequenced within a study of regulatory T cells in long-lasting Graves disease. Overall study findings and caveats: Owing to a sample size that was small, accuracy may have been reduced.

The CDR3 sequence is 15 residues long. V gave up 5 bases and J gave up 1 base, with 14 bases separating them. Germline loops: CDR1 LNHNV, CDR2 YYDKDF (reference sequence). In this sample, this clonotype turned up many times. What it binds is unknown. Regarding time point: persistent/refractory GD, antithyroid drugs over 5 years with positive TRAb. PBMCs were the source of the RNA used for TCR sequencing. Patients came from an endocrinology department in Xi'an, China. Construction of the TCR beta libraries employed iRepertoire HTBI primers in conjunction with Arm-PCR of CDR3 regions. TCRdb re-called the multiplex PCR reads through MiXCR, storing one row per CDR3 protein. The sample consists of roughly 450,000 distinct CDR3 sequences, around a fifth of them appearing once.

This clonotype was obtained from a female donor with Graves disease. The specimen comprised peripheral blood mononuclear cells (PBMCs), sampled when the disease was refractory, from a patient treated with antithyroid drugs. The gene calls are TRBV15 and TRBJ2-5, with D possibly matching TRBD2 (5 bases). CDR3 nucleotide sequence: TGTGCCACCAGCCTATCTCGGAGGATCCAAGAGACCCAGTACTTC. Translation gives CATSLSRRIQETQYF.